This paragraph covers one T cell receptor (beta chain) sequence. Antigen unknown. The entry originates in a study of radiation and T cells in renal cell carcinoma. Study findings and constraints: From baseline, blood top tumor clonotypes peaked at 2 weeks post-radiation.

Time point defined: baseline pretreatment blood. Treatment noted: 15 Gy SBRT to primary tumor, nephrectomy 4 weeks later. The repertoire was sequenced with immunoSEQ multiplex PCR; TCRdb's copy has only in-frame clones and lacks some. The sample yields about 130,000 clones, over 75% seen once. The V end lost 4 bases, the J end lost 10 bases, and 20 bases lay between the germline ends. Germline-derived CDR1 and CDR2 are SGHDT and YYEEEE. The CDR3 has 14 amino acids. This chain connects TRBV5-6 to TRBJ1-2; no definite D call. This clonotype was sampled from a woman aged 45-65 years with renal cell carcinoma. The sample here was blood, taken from a patient whose treatment included radiotherapy and nephrectomy. The CDR3 bases are TGTGCCAGCAGCACCCCGGGAACTGTAGAGACCTACACCTTC. This encodes CASSTPGTVETYTF. Combining the CDR3 with reference TRBV5-6 and TRBJ1-2 gives the whole variable domain DAGVTQSPTHLIKTRGQQVTLRCSPKSGHDTVSWYQQALGQGPQFIFQYYEEEERQRGNFPDRFSGHQFPNYSSELNVNALLLGDSALYLCASSTPGTVETYTFGSGTRLTVV.